A selection of T cell receptor beta chains follows, all from one sample in a study of cytomegalovirus exposure and HLA in healthy donors. Profiled with immunoSEQ multiplex PCR; TCRdb holds only in-frame clones, not every one. The sample shows 140,000 or so clones, around four fifths of them seen only once. The specimen was PBMCs. Receptor source: a female donor in good health and CMV-seronegative. CDR3s include the opening cysteine and the closing phenylalanine or tryptophan. D genes are given only for firm matches. For some rows the clone size is stated as once, few or many, or as a class when expanded; others skip it.

d_call j_call clone_size v_call cdr3_nt cdr3_aa
TRBD1 TRBJ1-5 few TRBV10-2 TGCGCCAGCAGTGGGCAGGGGGCGAATCAGCCCCAGCATTTT CASSGQGANQPQHF
- TRBJ2-7 - TRBV2 TGTGCCAGCGGACGGGACTACGAGCAGTACTTC CASGRDYEQYF
- TRBJ2-1 - TRBV14 TGTGCCAGCAGCCAGGGGGCCAACTGGGAGCAGTTCTTC CASSQGANWEQFF
- TRBJ2-3 - TRBV9 TGTGCCAGCAGCGCAGCCCAGGGCCTTGGCACAGATACGCAGTATTTT CASSAAQGLGTDTQYF
TRBD1 TRBJ2-1 - TRBV14 TGTGCCAGCAGCCGTCTCCCGGGACAGGGATCCTCCTACAATGAGCAGTTCTTC CASSRLPGQGSSYNEQFF
- TRBJ1-1 - TRBV4-1 TGCGCCAGCAGCCAAAGGAACAGGGCGAACACTGAAGCTTTCTTT CASSQRNRANTEAFF
TRBD2 TRBJ2-1 - TRBV19 TGTGCCAGTAGTAGAAGCGGGAAGGCTTGGGATGAGCAGTTCTTC CASSRSGKAWDEQFF
- TRBJ1-1 - TRBV4-1 TGCGCCAGCAGCCAGCCGGGGGAGAAAGCTTTCTTT CASSQPGEKAFF
- TRBJ2-3 - TRBV25-1 TGTGCCAGCAGTTCTAGGGGAGGACAGTATTTT CASSSRGGQYF
- TRBJ2-2 - TRBV5-1 TGCGCCAGCAGCCCAAACGCAGCGAACACCGGGGAGCTGTTTTTT CASSPNAANTGELFF
- TRBJ2-7 - TRBV27 TGTGCCAGCAGGGATGCGGGACTCGTACACGAGCAGTACTTC CASRDAGLVHEQYF
TRBD2 TRBJ2-7 - TRBV30 TGTGCCTGGAGTGTAGCACTAGCGGGAGACGAGCAGTACTTC CAWSVALAGDEQYF
- TRBJ1-2 - TRBV28 TGTGCCAGCAGAGCAGGGAATGGCTACACCTTC CASRAGNGYTF
TRBD2 TRBJ2-7 - TRBV28 TGTGCCAGCAGTTTGACTAGCAGCGAGCAGTACTTC CASSLTSSEQYF
- TRBJ1-6 - TRBV5-1 TGCGCCAGCAGCTTCCGTGAGAAGTGGTCACCCCTCCACTTT CASSFREKWSPLHF
- TRBJ2-1 - TRBV28 TGTGCCAGCAGTTTAAGTGGGACTCCAAGCTCCTACAATGAGCAGTTCTTC CASSLSGTPSSYNEQFF
- TRBJ1-5 - TRBV5-4 TGTGCCAGCAGCTTACTGCCGAGTGAGCCCCAGCATTTT CASSLLPSEPQHF
TRBD1 TRBJ2-7 - TRBV28 TGTGCCACCCAGGGACAGGTGGGGGAGCAGTACTTC CATQGQVGEQYF
- TRBJ1-1 few TRBV2 TGTGCCAGCAGTGTATCAGGGTACGGTGAAGCTTTCTTT CASSVSGYGEAFF
- TRBJ1-1 - TRBV18 TGTGCCAGCTCGACATACCACAGGGAACCTGAAGCTTTCTTT CASSTYHREPEAFF
- TRBJ2-1 - TRBV5-1 TGCGCCAGCAGCTGGGAGAGACAGGATGAGCAGTTCTTC CASSWERQDEQFF
- TRBJ1-6 - TRBV7-2 TGTGCCAGCAGCTTAGTTATGGGGGGGGGCGGTAATTCACCCCTCCACTTT CASSLVMGGGGNSPLHF
TRBD1 TRBJ2-7 - TRBV4-2 TGTGCCAGCAGCCAAGATCTCACAGGGGGATACTACGAGCAGTACTTC CASSQDLTGGYYEQYF
- TRBJ1-6 - TRBV30 TGTGCCTGGAGTGACCACCGCCGGGGGATTGAGAATTCACCCCTCCACTTT CAWSDHRRGIENSPLHF
TRBD2 TRBJ2-5 - TRBV2 TGTGCCAGCAGACCCACTAGCGGGAGAAGAGAGACCCAGTACTTC CASRPTSGRRETQYF
- TRBJ1-3 - TRBV6-5 TGTGCCAGCAGTTACTCGAGGGTCTCTGGAAACACCATATATTTT CASSYSRVSGNTIYF